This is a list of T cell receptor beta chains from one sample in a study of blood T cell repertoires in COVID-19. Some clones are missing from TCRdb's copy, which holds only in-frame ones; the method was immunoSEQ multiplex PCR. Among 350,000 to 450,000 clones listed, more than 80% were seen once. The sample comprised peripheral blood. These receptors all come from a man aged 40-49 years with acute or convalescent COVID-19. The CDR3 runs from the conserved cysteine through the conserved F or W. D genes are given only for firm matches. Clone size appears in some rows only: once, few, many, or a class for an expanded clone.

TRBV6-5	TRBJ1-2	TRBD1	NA	CASSRDSKIYGYTF	TGTGCCAGCAGTCGGGACAGTAAAATCTATGGCTACACCTTC
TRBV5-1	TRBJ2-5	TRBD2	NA	CASSLVTVAGVETQYF	TGCGCCAGCAGCTTGGTTACGGTAGCGGGGGTAGAGACCCAGTACTTC
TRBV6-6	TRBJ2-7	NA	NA	CASSYGGLGPYEQYF	TGTGCCAGCAGTTACGGGGGACTGGGACCCTACGAGCAGTACTTC
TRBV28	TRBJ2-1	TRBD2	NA	CASNPGLAGYNEQFF	TGTGCCAGCAATCCGGGACTAGCGGGATACAATGAGCAGTTCTTC
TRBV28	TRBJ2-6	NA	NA	CASRRGGANVLTF	TGTGCCAGCAGAAGAGGAGGGGCCAACGTCCTGACTTTC
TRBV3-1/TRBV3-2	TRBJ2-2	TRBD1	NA	CASSPRRTGATGELFF	TGTGCCAGCAGCCCCCGCCGGACAGGGGCAACCGGGGAGCTGTTTTTT
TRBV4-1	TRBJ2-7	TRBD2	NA	CASSHPAGGVTYEQYF	TGCGCCAGCAGCCACCCGGCGGGAGGAGTTACCTACGAGCAGTACTTC
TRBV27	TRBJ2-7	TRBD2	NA	CASSLSLAGVEQYF	TGTGCCAGCAGTTTATCCTTAGCGGGAGTCGAGCAGTACTTC
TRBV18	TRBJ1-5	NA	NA	CASSPSDTNSNQPQHF	TGTGCCAGCTCACCATCCGACACGAATAGCAATCAGCCCCAGCATTTT
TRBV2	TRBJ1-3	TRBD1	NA	CASSTRDRGYPWSGNTIYF	TGTGCCAGCAGTACGCGGGACAGGGGATATCCCTGGTCTGGAAACACCATATATTTT
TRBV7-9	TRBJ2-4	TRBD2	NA	CASTPRGVGGPLAKNIQYF	TGTGCCAGCACCCCGCGGGGGGTCGGGGGGCCCTTAGCCAAAAACATTCAGTACTTC
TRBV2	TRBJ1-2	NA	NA	CASRARGADGYTF	TGTGCCAGCAGGGCCAGGGGTGCTGATGGCTACACCTTC
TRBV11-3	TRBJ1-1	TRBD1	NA	CASSLRGDSEAFF	TGTGCCAGCAGCTTAAGAGGGGACAGTGAAGCTTTCTTT
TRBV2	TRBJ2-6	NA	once	CASRRDGVRGANVLTF	TGTGCCAGCAGGCGGGACGGTGTAAGAGGGGCCAACGTCCTGACTTTC
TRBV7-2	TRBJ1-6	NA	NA	CASSLATGFNSPLHF	TGTGCCAGCAGCTTAGCCACAGGCTTCAATTCACCCCTCCACTTT
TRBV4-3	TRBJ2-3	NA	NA	CASSQDRPPGLSTDTQYF	TGCGCCAGCAGCCAAGATAGGCCCCCAGGGCTTAGCACAGATACGCAGTATTTT
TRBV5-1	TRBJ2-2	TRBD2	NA	CASSRGLAEKNTGELFF	TGCGCCAGCAGCAGGGGACTAGCGGAAAAGAACACCGGGGAGCTGTTTTTT
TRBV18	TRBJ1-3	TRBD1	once	CASSPDRPTQGDTIYF	TGTGCCAGCTCACCAGACCGACCCACGCAGGGGGACACCATATATTTT
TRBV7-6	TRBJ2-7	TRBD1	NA	CASSSGQGLFYEQYF	TGTGCCAGCAGCTCGGGACAGGGGCTTTTCTACGAGCAGTACTTC
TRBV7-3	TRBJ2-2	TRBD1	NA	CASSSGQGFTGELFF	TGTGCCAGCAGCTCAGGACAGGGGTTCACCGGGGAGCTGTTTTTT
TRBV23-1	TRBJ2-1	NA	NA	CASSLDGSTQRRTYNEQFF	TGCGCCAGCAGCCTCGACGGCAGCACCCAACGGAGGACCTACAATGAGCAGTTCTTC
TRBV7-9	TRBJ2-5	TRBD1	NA	CASSLSWTGKEETQYF	TGTGCCAGCAGCTTATCGTGGACAGGAAAGGAAGAGACCCAGTACTTC
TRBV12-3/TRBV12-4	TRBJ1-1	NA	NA	CASSLAFGDEAFF	TGTGCCAGCAGTTTAGCCTTCGGGGATGAAGCTTTCTTT
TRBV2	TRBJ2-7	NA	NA	CASSTDNYEQYF	TGTGCCAGCAGTACGGACAACTACGAGCAGTACTTC